This section outlines one T cell receptor beta chain sequence together with its context. This CDR3 spans 17 amino acids. This sample is drawn from a study of blood T cell repertoires in COVID-19. Study-wide context: Researchers got acute and convalescent COVID-19 samples from the United States, Italy and Spain. The cDNA or gDNA used as material had been derived from T cells, B-cell-depleted T cells, or PBMCs.

As processed by the authors: It was from reference gene primer amplification that nucleated cell counts were estimated. Libraries were prepared by immunoSEQ multiplex PCR; TCRdb keeps only in-frame clonotypes and omits some of them. The V and J calls and clone size are taken from that table; D and trimming were inferred from the DNA. The sample lists about 110,000 clones; roughly 88% were seen once. Sequenced: peripheral blood. The TCR comes from a human donor in a cohort sampled during active COVID-19. The chain joins TRBV21-1 to TRBJ2-1; TRBD2, the table's D call, lacks a check against the DNA. TRBV21-1 is marked as a pseudogene. The CDR3 is CASSKDGREGSYNEQFF. The DNA of the CDR3 is TGTGCCAGCAGCAAAGACGGGAGGGAAGGGTCCTACAATGAGCAGTTCTTC.